The entry below gives a single T cell receptor (beta chain) sequence along with its context. This clonotype was recorded at least ten times. No antigen is known for it. No base quality values were provided; no much bigger clone lies one nucleotide off. The method behind the library was RACE. Sequenced using a NextSeq 500. During library preparation, unique molecular identifiers were attached to individual cDNA molecules so that TCRs could be counted quantitatively and reproducibly. For every blood RNA sample, sequencing covered both the TCR alpha and TCR beta chains. The paper's processing steps were these. Samples had a median of about 96,000 TCRs, with a range from roughly 20,000 to 700,000. The Decombinator software suite was used to annotate the V, J and CDR3 of the TCR reads. For the PS versus PT1 abundance plots, all samples were subsampled to the same number of TCRs (28,000). Expanded TCRs were defined as absent before sensitization and observed at least eight times at the 2-week time point. TCRdb cleaned the public reads at Q25 with fastp, built clones with MiXCR and kept in-frame beta chains. Every distinct CDR3 protein forms one entry, paired with its most common genes and DNA. TCRdb assigned the V and J calls; the authors' analysis was not used. This sample is represented by more than 300,000 distinct CDR3 sequences; 5.1% of them were singletons. The ten most abundant clones make up 2.5% to 3% of the sample.

This record belongs to a study of human T cells and chemical hapten exposure (dated by TCRdb to the early 2020s). Turning to the overall study: For sensitization, 2% DPC in acetone was applied to a roughly 2 cm by roughly 2 cm area of upper inner arm skin. Patients additionally received weekly therapeutic DPC doses to the scalp throughout the roughly 25-week study period. The patient cohort, mostly female, included alopecia areata with under or over 50% scalp involvement, alopecia totalis and alopecia universalis. Blood was sampled from patients pre-sensitization (week 0) and at 2, 6 and about 24 weeks after DPC sensitization. Libraries were pooled for sequencing, and per-sample TCR yields varied mainly because of small differences in library volumes within the pool. For TCR sequencing, blood came from 25 to 35 alopecia patients at anywhere from one to four time points (pre-sensitization, 2, 6 and 24 weeks). Patch testing on the upper back used Finn chambers containing 0.01% DPC, with scoring done after 6 days according to International Contact Dermatitis Research Group standards. In alopecia patients, the study followed how the peripheral blood TCR repertoire changed in vivo over primary and secondary sensitization to diphenylcyclopropenone (DPC), a hapten.

The sample's time point label, decoded: pre-sensitization, week 0. The sample's treatment or condition label, decoded: therapeutic diphenylcyclopropenone sensitization with weekly scalp DPC. Blood at each patch-test visit was drawn before the patch test was applied. Patients were eligible if aged 18 to 70, diagnosed with alopecia and judged suitable for DPC therapy, and pregnant patients were excluded. Total RNA was isolated from unfractionated whole blood collected in Tempus Blood RNA tubes. The junction carries 8 bases between V and J, which are trimmed by 3 bases and 3 bases respectively. The CDR3 goes from the cysteine to the phenylalanine over 13 residues. Only the CDR3 DNA is retained, 39 bases long and in frame from the first base. Study-wide findings and limitations: Repeated subsampling changed both the strength of the expansion versus patch-test correlation and the threshold at which the correlation became significant. Alopecia, a presumed autoimmune disease, was present in all patients, so the immune response of the patients might differ from that of healthy individuals. No change with DPC sensitization was found in the number of TCRs above 1 in 1000 frequency, and no evidence of global repertoire structure alterations was found. Significantly more large CDR3 similarity clusters were formed by expanded TCRs than by pre-sensitization or healthy control sets, consistent with antigen-driven responses. Patch test score was positively correlated with the number of PT1 expanded TCRs, with significance at thresholds 8, 16 and 32 but not at 4.

The source material was whole blood, sampled in connection with sensitization to the hapten diphenylcyclopropenone (DPC). The sequence links TRBV12-3 or TRBV12-4 to TRBJ1-2; the D gene assignment is ambiguous. The clonotype was recovered from a woman aged 50 to 65 with alopecia areata. Some clones in this sample may be carry-over from other donors' samples. The sequence in DNA is TGTGCCAGCAGTTTGGAAGGGTACTATGGCTACACCTTC. The resulting protein is CASSLEGYYGYTF.